This TCR beta chain was captured in a study of beta chain features in type 1 diabetes. What was sequenced were expressed TCRB transcripts, since all of the isolated RNA had been reverse transcribed. Assay: immunoSEQ multiplex PCR; the TCRdb copy retains only in-frame clones and omits some. The sample has 860,000 or so clones; about 17% are singletons. Study-wide results and caveats: A pattern of fewer insertions and more deletions at VDJ junctions was seen in type 1 diabetes patients.

Germline trimming cut 8 bases from V and 6 bases from J; bases unmatched to any gene: 10. The V gene's germline CDR1 is MDHEN and CDR2 SYDVKM. The CDR3 is made up of 13 amino acids. This clone occurred a few times. Its target is unknown. The chain has TRBV28 and TRBJ2-7, with 7 bases identical to TRBD2. This clonotype originated in a woman under 30 in good health. The sample consisted of naive CD4+ T cells from blood. The CDR3 sequence: CASCPRDYGEQYF. In DNA form, the CDR3 reads TGTGCCAGCTGCCCCCGGGACTACGGCGAGCAGTACTTC.